The following is a T cell receptor beta chain sequence with its context. A much larger clone lies a single base off, so this may be a read error. This record belongs to a study of T cells after yellow fever vaccination. From the 5' RACE reads, TCRdb called clonotypes with MiXCR, one entry per CDR3 protein. The table has about 210,000 distinct CDR3 sequences, approximately 6.3% seen once. This CDR3 spans 14 amino acids. Trimming removed 0 bases from V and 7 bases from J, with 12 bases in between. Per the germline V gene, CDR1 is SGHVS and CDR2 is FQNEAQ. The specimen comprised CD4+ T cells sorted from PBMCs, sampled on the day of the yellow fever booster vaccination. The chain recombines TRBV7-8 with TRBJ1-2; D gene uncertain. This clonotype was obtained from a man aged 25 to 45 who received the YFV17D yellow fever vaccine. The CDR3 DNA reads TGTGCCAGCAGCTTAGCGGTACACAGCTGTGGCTACACCTTC. Translating it yields CASSLAVHSCGYTF. The full variable domain, rest sourced from reference TRBV7-8 and TRBJ1-2, is GAGVSQSPRYKVAKRGQDVALRCDPISGHVSLFWYQQALGQGPEFLTYFQNEAQLDKSGLPSDRFFAERPEGSVSTLKIQRTQQEDSAVYLCASSLAVHSCGYTFGSGTRLTVV.